These 19 T cell receptor beta chains were sequenced from one sample in a study of T cell responses to AZD1222 COVID-19 vaccine. Only in-frame clones appear in the TCRdb table, and some are missing; sequencing was by immunoSEQ multiplex PCR. This sample has about 150,000 clones, with roughly nine tenths found just once. This material consisted of peripheral blood, taken on day 0 of AZD1222 vaccination. The receptors originated from an adult in good health.

The rearrangement links TRBV27 to TRBJ2-7; 7 bases match TRBD1. CDR3 length: 13 amino acids. Trimming removed 4 bases from V and 3 bases from J; junction bases left unmatched: 3. The germline gives CDR1 MNHEY, CDR2 SMNVEV (reference sequence). CDR3 DNA sequence: TGTGCCAGCAGTTCCTGGACAGGCTACGAGCAGTACTTC. It is translated as CASSSWTGYEQYF.

The V call is TRBV6-4, the J call TRBJ2-2; 10 bases are shared with TRBD2. The CDR3 extends over 20 amino acids. Germline V gene data show CDR1 as MRHNA and CDR2 as SNTAGT. Unmatched junction bases numbered 16, after V lost 0 bases and J lost 6 bases. CDR3 coding DNA: TGTGCCAGCAGTGACTCCGGGACATCTAGCGGGAGCTGGTGGGCCGGGGAGCTGTTTTTT. Its translation: CASSDSGTSSGSWWAGELFF.

The count of this clone is one. The genes are TRBV7-9 and TRBJ1-1; D gene unclear. The CDR3 is made up of 15 amino acids. The V gene's germline CDR1 is SEHNR and CDR2 FQNEAQ (reference sequence). The V end lost 2 bases, the J end lost 4 bases, and 14 bases lay between the germline ends. The CDR3 sequence is CASSLRPHASTEAFF. The CDR3 coding sequence is TGTGCCAGCAGCTTAAGGCCTCACGCTTCCACTGAAGCTTTCTTT.

The V call is TRBV5-1, the J call TRBJ2-5, with D tentatively TRBD1 (6 bases). Per the germline V gene, CDR1 is SGHRS and CDR2 is YFSETQ. The CDR3 runs to 14 residues. V shed 4 bases and J shed 4 bases, with 14 bases lying between them. CDR3 protein: CASSPGDMSETQYF. In DNA, the CDR3 is TGCGCCAGCAGCCCAGGGGATATGTCAGAGACCCAGTACTTC.

The chain uses TRBV6-5 and TRBJ1-1; D is unclear. CDR3 length: 13 amino acids. From germline, CDR1 is MNHEY and CDR2 SVGAGI. V gave up 6 bases and J gave up 6 bases, with 14 bases separating them. CDR3 amino acids: CASRQGSGAEAFF. The CDR3 coding sequence is TGTGCCAGCAGACAAGGGAGCGGCGCTGAAGCTTTCTTT.

The V call is TRBV7-2, the J call TRBJ2-7; 10 bases match TRBD2. The CDR3 totals 15 residues. V shed 5 bases and J 3 bases; nucleotides not matched to a gene: 7. Germline CDR1 is SGHTA and CDR2 is FQGNSA. CDR3 region: CASSVGLADYYEQYF. The CDR3 DNA sequence: TGTGCCAGCAGCGTCGGACTAGCGGATTACTACGAGCAGTACTTC. Drawing the rest from reference TRBV7-2 and TRBJ2-7, the complete variable domain is GAGVSQSPSNKVTEKGKDVELRCDPISGHTALYWYRQSLGQGLEFLIYFQGNSAPDKSGLPSDRFSAERTGGSVSTLTIQRTQQEDSAVYLCASSVGLADYYEQYFGPGTRLTVT.

The rearrangement links TRBV5-1 to TRBJ1-3; possible D gene TRBD1, 6 bases. The length of the CDR3 is 16 residues. V was pared by 0 bases and J by 3 bases, with 13 bases between. Looked up from germline, CDR1 is SGHRS and CDR2 is YFSETQ. CDR3 in amino acids: CASSLEGVVYGNTIYF. The CDR3 nucleotides read TGCGCCAGCAGCTTGGAGGGGGTAGTATATGGAAACACCATATATTTT.

The chain combines TRBV4-3 with TRBJ1-3; D not certain. V shed 0 bases and J shed 5 bases, with 8 bases lying between them. The CDR3 length is 14 residues. Germline lookup yields CDR1 LGHNA and CDR2 YSLEER. CDR3 in amino acids: CASSQDSTRNTIYF. Here the CDR3 DNA reads TGCGCCAGCAGCCAAGATAGCACCAGAAACACCATATATTTT.

The sample holds one count of this clone. Germline and junction disagree at one end, which may indicate a read error. The chain couples TRBV3-1 (or the pseudogene TRBV3-2) to TRBJ2-7; TRBD2 aligns across 9 bases. Germline-derived CDR1 and CDR2 are LGHDT and YNNKEL (reference sequence). The CDR3 has 16 residues. The CDR3 loop is CASSQVYSGSLYEQYF. The CDR3 DNA is TGTGCCAGCAGTCAAGTATATAGCGGGAGTCTCTACGAGCAGTACTTC.

This clone was counted only a few times. J is TRBJ2-3 and V is TRBV29-1; no firm D call. The CDR3 totals 10 residues. CDR1 and CDR2 from the germline V gene are SQVTM and ANQGSEA. The CDR3 DNA is TGCGTGGCAGACACAGATACGCAGTATTTT. This sequence encodes CVADTDTQYF.

This chain joins TRBV28 and TRBJ1-5, with D possibly being TRBD1 (5 bases). Per germline, CDR1 MDHEN and CDR2 SYDVKM. This CDR3 spans 11 amino acids. Trimming left V 6 bases short and J 9 bases short, with 9 bases between. CDR3 sequence (DNA): TGTGCCAGCAGAAGGGACGGGCCCCAGCATTTT. This sequence encodes CASRRDGPQHF.

The J gene is TRBJ1-1, the V gene TRBV6-5; D unclear. The germline gives CDR1 MNHEY, CDR2 SVGAGI. The ends were cut back, 2 bases at V and 0 bases at J, with 10 bases in the middle. This CDR3 comprises 15 residues. CDR3 residues: CASSYGLPMNTEAFF. The CDR3 bases are TGTGCCAGCAGTTACGGGTTACCGATGAACACTGAAGCTTTCTTT.

The rearrangement links TRBV11-2 to TRBJ2-1; 11 nucleotides line up with TRBD2. Trimming at V came to 1 base and at J to 9 bases, leaving 5 bases not matched to a gene. The V gene's germline CDR1 is SGHAT and CDR2 FQNNGV. The CDR3 runs 15 residues. In DNA, the CDR3 is TGTGCCAGCAGCTTAGGAGTAGCGGGAGGGTTTGAGCAGTTCTTC. Residues: CASSLGVAGGFEQFF. Supplemented by reference TRBV11-2 and TRBJ2-1, the full variable domain reads EAGVAQSPRYKIIEKRQSVAFWCNPISGHATLYWYQQILGQGPKLLIQFQNNGVVDDSQLPKDRFSAERLKGVDSTLKIQPAKLEDSAVYLCASSLGVAGGFEQFFGPGTRLTVL.

The chain has TRBV13 and TRBJ2-7; D might be TRBD1 or TRBD2, each matching 5 bases. V shed 4 bases and J shed 5 bases, with 15 bases lying between them. The CDR3 is 14 residues long. Germline V gene sequence: CDR1 PRHDT, CDR2 FYEKMQ (reference sequence). CDR3 protein: CASSSGPVANEQYF. The CDR3, as DNA: TGTGCCAGCAGCTCGGGACCGGTTGCGAACGAGCAGTACTTC.

The chain couples TRBV2 to TRBJ1-2; 8 nucleotides line up with TRBD1. Germline V gives CDR1 SNHLY, CDR2 FYNNEI. The CDR3 length is 16 residues. Germline trimming cut 6 bases from V and 0 bases from J; bases unmatched to any gene: 9. CDR3 in amino acids: CASSPGTGLANYGYTF. The CDR3 nucleotides read TGTGCCAGCAGCCCCGGGACAGGCCTAGCTAACTATGGCTACACCTTC. Based on the CDR3 plus reference TRBV2 and TRBJ1-2, the full variable domain is EPEVTQTPSHQVTQMGQEVILRCVPISNHLYFYWYRQILGQKVEFLVSFYNNEISEKSEIFDDQFSVERPDGSNFTLKIRSTKLEDSAMYFCASSPGTGLANYGYTFGSGTRLTVV.

The rearrangement joins TRBV6-2 or TRBV6-3 to TRBJ2-1, with D possibly called TRBD1 or TRBD2 (6 bases each). Germline-derived CDR1 and CDR2 are MNHEY and SVGEGT. The CDR3 covers 15 residues. The V and J ends lost 5 bases and 4 bases respectively, with 15 bases between them. Here the CDR3 DNA reads TGTGCCAGCAGTCCCTCGGGGGCGGGATACAATGAGCAGTTCTTC. Translation: CASSPSGAGYNEQFF.

The chain uses TRBV14 and TRBJ1-6; D not certain. The CDR3 sequence is 14 residues long. The germline V gene encodes CDR1 SGHDN and CDR2 FVKESK. Deletions cut 0 bases from V and 7 bases from J, with 7 bases between. In nucleotides, the CDR3 is TGTGCCAGCAGCCAAGAGATCAGGAATTCACCCCTCCACTTT. The encoded protein is CASSQEIRNSPLHF.

The chain has TRBV19 and TRBJ2-6, with TRBD1 matching 9 bases. Germline CDR1 LNHDA, CDR2 SQIVND (reference sequence). Trimming took 3 bases from V and 1 from J; bases not matched to a gene: 7. The length of the CDR3 is 18 residues. CDR3 sequence: CASSMVRDRGSGANVLTF. CDR3 sequence (DNA): TGTGCCAGTAGTATGGTTCGAGACAGGGGGTCTGGGGCCAACGTCCTGACTTTC.

Points on this clone: This specimen includes other DNA sequences encoding the same CDR3. The chain uses TRBV29-1 and TRBJ1-2; no clear D gene. V dropped 4 bases and J dropped 0 bases, with 6 bases sitting between them. The germline V gene has CDR1 SQVTM and CDR2 ANQGSEA. This CDR3 region has 12 residues. The CDR3 nucleotides are TGCAGCGTTGGAGGGACTAACTATGGCTACACCTTC. Its protein is CSVGGTNYGYTF.